The next 14 T cell receptor beta chains were all read from a single sample in a study of blood T cells in healthy people across ages. Primed by a sample-barcoded 5' primer and a J-beta primer mix, a second PCR proceeded for 7 to 11 cycles. MiXCR, applied by TCRdb to the 5' RACE reads, yields one record per CDR3 protein. The sample shows about 2 million distinct CDR3 sequences, just under 50% of them seen only once. Sequenced sample: blood. The receptors shown here come from a woman aged 35 to 49 in good health.

The genes are TRBV12-3 or TRBV12-4 and TRBJ1-6, with a possible D match to TRBD1 (6 bases). Trimming removed 0 bases at V and 8 bases at J, with 11 bases between. The CDR3 length is 15 residues. The CDR3 loop reads CASSLAGGFYSPLHF. In DNA, the CDR3 is TGTGCCAGCAGTTTAGCAGGGGGATTTTATTCACCCCTCCACTTT.

There are a few counts of this clonotype. The J gene is TRBJ2-1, the V gene TRBV20-1, with 8 bases identical to TRBD2. This CDR3 is built from 16 residues. Losses at the gene ends were 1 base for V and 2 bases for J; bases not matched to a gene: 7. CDR1 is DFQATT, CDR2 SNEGSKA, per germline (reference sequence). The CDR3 protein is CSARVVLAAAYNEQFF. In DNA form, the CDR3 reads TGCAGTGCTAGAGTAGTACTAGCGGCGGCCTACAATGAGCAGTTCTTC.

The chain recombines TRBV7-9 with TRBJ2-3, with D hard to call. CDR1 is SEHNR and CDR2 is FQNEAQ in the germline V gene (reference sequence). The CDR3 consists of 16 residues. V gave up 2 bases and J gave up 5 bases, with 17 bases separating them. Written as DNA, the CDR3 is TGTGCCAGCAGCTTACGGTGGGGTGGGGTTCGAGATACGCAGTATTTT. The encoded protein is CASSLRWGGVRDTQYF.

J is TRBJ1-6 and V is TRBV7-9, with 7 bases fitting TRBD1. V shed 2 bases, J shed 4 bases, and the junction held 2 bases outside the gene matches. Germline-derived CDR1 and CDR2 are SEHNR and FQNEAQ (reference sequence). CDR3 size: 15 residues. The CDR3 coding sequence is TGTGCCAGCAGCTTACAGGGGGGATATAATTCACCCCTCCACTTT. It specifies CASSLQGGYNSPLHF.

This chain joins TRBV4-2 and TRBJ2-1; TRBD2 matches at 9 bases. Unmatched junction bases numbered 7, after V lost 1 base and J lost 6 bases. This CDR3 has 16 amino acids. Germline assignment: CDR1 LGHNA and CDR2 YNFKEQ. The CDR3 reads CASSQALGGGANEQFF. CDR3 DNA sequence: TGTGCCAGCAGCCAAGCCCTAGGCGGGGGGGCCAATGAGCAGTTCTTC.

This chain uses TRBV4-1 with TRBJ2-7, with 9 bases identical to TRBD2. Germline-derived CDR1 and CDR2 are MGHRA and YSYEKL. The length of the CDR3 is 15 residues. J was trimmed by 4 bases and V by 0 bases; bases with no gene match: 4. The CDR3 sequence: CASSQEAGGKYEQYF. The CDR3 DNA is TGCGCCAGCAGCCAAGAGGCGGGGGGGAAATACGAGCAGTACTTC.

This sequence joins TRBV9 and TRBJ2-7, with a possible D match to TRBD1 (6 bases). Trimming pared 0 bases from V and 0 bases from J, leaving 13 bases between. Germline assignment: CDR1 SGDLS and CDR2 YYNGEE. There are 16 residues in the CDR3. CDR3 coding DNA: TGTGCCAGCAGCGTAGCTACAGGGCAGGGCTCCTACGAGCAGTACTTC. This codes for CASSVATGQGSYEQYF.

This clonotype was found a few times. V is TRBV12-3 or TRBV12-4 and J is TRBJ2-3, with TRBD2 matching over 10 bases. V trimming: 7 bases; J trimming: 1 base; junction bases outside the gene matches: 8. The CDR3 contains 16 residues. The CDR3 is CASTQLAGGRTDTQYF. The CDR3 DNA follows: TGTGCCAGCACCCAATTAGCGGGGGGACGCACAGATACGCAGTATTTT.

This clonotype occurred a few times. The chain employs TRBV2 and TRBJ1-2; perhaps TRBD1 as D (6 bases). CDR3 length: 13 amino acids. The ends were cut back, 7 bases at V and 4 bases at J, with 13 bases in the middle. Germline V lookup: CDR1 SNHLY, CDR2 FYNNEI. The CDR3 DNA follows: TGTGCCAGCAATTGGGGGCCTGGCTATGGCTACACCTTC. Amino acids: CASNWGPGYGYTF.

This clonotype showed up just a few times. The rearrangement uses TRBV18 and TRBJ2-7; D tentatively reads TRBD1 or TRBD2 (5 bases each). Germline-derived CDR1 and CDR2 are KGHSH and LQKENI. CDR3 length: 15 amino acids. With 4 bases removed from V and 5 bases from J, the gap between germline ends came to 18 bases. The CDR3 loop reads CASSLWTGLVDEQYF. The CDR3 nucleotides read TGTGCCAGCTCACTATGGACGGGGCTGGTCGACGAGCAGTACTTC. Complete variable domain (other parts from reference TRBV18 and TRBJ2-7): NAGVMQNPRHLVRRRGQEARLRCSPMKGHSHVYWYRQLPEEGLKFMVYLQKENIIDESGMPKERFSAEFPKEGPSILRIQQVVRGDSAAYFCASSLWTGLVDEQYFGPGTRLTVT.

This clonotype came up a few times. The chain links TRBV7-9 to TRBJ2-3; 7 bases align to TRBD1. This CDR3 has 19 residues. The germline V gene has CDR1 SEHNR and CDR2 FQNEAQ (reference sequence). The V and J ends lost 5 bases and 1 base, in that order; junction bases with no gene match: 18. The CDR3 region is CASSVTPGQILAGTDTQYF. DNA of the CDR3: TGTGCCAGCAGCGTGACACCGGGACAGATCTTGGCCGGCACAGATACGCAGTATTTT. The whole variable domain, filled in from reference TRBV7-9 and TRBJ2-3, reads DTGVSQNPRHKITKRGQNVTFRCDPISEHNRLYWYRQTLGQGPEFLTYFQNEAQLEKSRLLSDRFSAERPKGSFSTLEIQRTEQGDSAMYLCASSVTPGQILAGTDTQYFGPGTRLTVL.

V and J are TRBV4-2 and TRBJ1-4; D possibly corresponds to TRBD1 (6 bases). Per germline, CDR1 LGHNA and CDR2 YNFKEQ. Trimming left V 3 bases short and J 8 bases short, with 13 bases between. There are 14 residues in the CDR3. The CDR3 protein is CASSQAGAEEKLFF. CDR3 bases: TGTGCCAGCAGCCAGGCGGGGGCCGAGGAAAAACTGTTTTTT.

This clonotype occurred a few times. The chain carries TRBV6-5 and TRBJ2-1; 7 nucleotides align to TRBD1. V shed 6 bases and J 4 bases; nucleotides not matched to a gene: 9. There are 15 residues in the CDR3. Germline lookup yields CDR1 MNHEY and CDR2 SVGAGI. In DNA, the CDR3 is TGTGCCAGCAGGCGGTCGGGACAGACGTACAATGAGCAGTTCTTC. It is translated as CASRRSGQTYNEQFF.

This clonotype was detected once. The chain combines TRBV6-5 with TRBJ1-5; 10 bases agree with TRBD1. The CDR3 totals 15 residues. V lost 5 bases and J lost 7; bases outside the gene matches: 8. The V gene's germline CDR1 is MNHEY and CDR2 SVGAGI. The CDR3 loop is CASSPGTGASQPQHF. DNA for the CDR3: TGTGCCAGCAGTCCCGGGACAGGGGCTTCACAGCCCCAGCATTTT.